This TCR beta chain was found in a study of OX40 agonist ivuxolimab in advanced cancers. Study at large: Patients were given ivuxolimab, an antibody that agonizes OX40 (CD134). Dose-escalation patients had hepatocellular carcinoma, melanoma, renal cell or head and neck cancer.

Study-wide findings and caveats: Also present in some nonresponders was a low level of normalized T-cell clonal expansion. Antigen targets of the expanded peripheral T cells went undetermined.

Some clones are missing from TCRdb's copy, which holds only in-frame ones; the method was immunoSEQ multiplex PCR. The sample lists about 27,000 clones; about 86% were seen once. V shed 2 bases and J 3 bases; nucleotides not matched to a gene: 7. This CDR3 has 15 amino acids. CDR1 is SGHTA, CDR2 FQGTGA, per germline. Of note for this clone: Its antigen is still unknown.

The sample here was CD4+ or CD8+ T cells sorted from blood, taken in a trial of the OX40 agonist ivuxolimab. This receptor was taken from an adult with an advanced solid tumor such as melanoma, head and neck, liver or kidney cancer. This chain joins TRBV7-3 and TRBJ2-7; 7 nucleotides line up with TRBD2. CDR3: CASSLELASIYEQYF. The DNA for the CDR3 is TGTGCCAGCAGCTTAGAACTAGCGAGTATCTACGAGCAGTACTTC. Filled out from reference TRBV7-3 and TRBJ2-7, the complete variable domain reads GAGVSQTPSNKVTEKGKYVELRCDPISGHTALYWYRQSLGQGPEFLIYFQGTGAADDSGLPNDRFFAVRPEGSVSTLKIQRTERGDSAVYLCASSLELASIYEQYFGPGTRLTVT.